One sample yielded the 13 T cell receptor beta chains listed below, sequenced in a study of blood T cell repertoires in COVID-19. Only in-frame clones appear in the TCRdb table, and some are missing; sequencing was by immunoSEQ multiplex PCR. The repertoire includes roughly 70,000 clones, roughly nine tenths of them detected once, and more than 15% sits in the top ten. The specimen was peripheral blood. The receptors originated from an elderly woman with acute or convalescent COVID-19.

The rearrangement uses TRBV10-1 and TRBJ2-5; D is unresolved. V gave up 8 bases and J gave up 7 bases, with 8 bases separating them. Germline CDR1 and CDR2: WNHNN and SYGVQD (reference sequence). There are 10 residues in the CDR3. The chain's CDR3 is CASPELTQYF. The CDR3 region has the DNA TGCGCCAGCCCGGAGTTGACCCAGTACTTC.

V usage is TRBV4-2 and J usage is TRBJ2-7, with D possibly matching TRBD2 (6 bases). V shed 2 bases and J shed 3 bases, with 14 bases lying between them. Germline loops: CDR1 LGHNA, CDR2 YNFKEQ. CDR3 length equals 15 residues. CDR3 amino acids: CASSQTGTRGYEQYF. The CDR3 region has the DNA TGTGCCAGCAGCCAAACCGGGACTCGGGGCTACGAGCAGTACTTC.

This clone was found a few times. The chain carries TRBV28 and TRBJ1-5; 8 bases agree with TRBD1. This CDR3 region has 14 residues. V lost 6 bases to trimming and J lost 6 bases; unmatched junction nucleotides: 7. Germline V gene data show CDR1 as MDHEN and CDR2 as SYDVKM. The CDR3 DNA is TGTGCCAGCAGACAGGGGGTGGGGGTTCAGCCCCAGCATTTT. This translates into CASRQGVGVQPQHF. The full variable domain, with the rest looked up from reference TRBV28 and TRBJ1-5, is DVKVTQSSRYLVKRTGEKVFLECVQDMDHENMFWYRQDPGLGLRLIYFSYDVKMKEKGDIPEGYSVSREKKERFSLILESASTNQTSMYLCASRQGVGVQPQHFGDGTRLSIL.

DNA of the CDR3: TGTGCCAGCAACGGCGGATTGGGTGGCTACACCTTC. Translated, it gives CASNGGLGGYTF. This chain connects TRBV2 to TRBJ1-2; no clear D. The V gene lost 7 bases and the J gene lost 7 bases, with 13 bases spanning the gap. Germline V gene sequence: CDR1 SNHLY, CDR2 FYNNEI. The CDR3 has 12 amino acids.

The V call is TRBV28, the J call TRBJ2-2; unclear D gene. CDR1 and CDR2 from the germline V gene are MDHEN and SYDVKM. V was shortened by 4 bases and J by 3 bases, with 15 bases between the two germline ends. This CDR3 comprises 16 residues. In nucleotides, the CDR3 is TGTGCCAGCAGTTGGCTAGACTGGAAATACACCGGGGAGCTGTTTTTT. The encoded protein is CASSWLDWKYTGELFF. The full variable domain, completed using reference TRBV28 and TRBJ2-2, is DVKVTQSSRYLVKRTGEKVFLECVQDMDHENMFWYRQDPGLGLRLIYFSYDVKMKEKGDIPEGYSVSREKKERFSLILESASTNQTSMYLCASSWLDWKYTGELFFGEGSRLTVL.

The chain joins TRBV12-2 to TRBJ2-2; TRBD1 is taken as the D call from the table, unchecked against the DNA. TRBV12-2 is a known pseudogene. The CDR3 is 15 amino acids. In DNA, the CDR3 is TGTGCAAGTCGCCCCCGCAGGGGGCCCTCCGGGGAGCTGTTTTTT. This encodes CASRPRRGPSGELFF.

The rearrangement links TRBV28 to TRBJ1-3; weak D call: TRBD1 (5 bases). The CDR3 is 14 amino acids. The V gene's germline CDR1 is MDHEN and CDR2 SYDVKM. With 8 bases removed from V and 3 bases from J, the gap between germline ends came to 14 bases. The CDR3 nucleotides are TGTGCCAGCCAGCCAGGGCTCATTGGAAACACCATATATTTT. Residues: CASQPGLIGNTIYF.

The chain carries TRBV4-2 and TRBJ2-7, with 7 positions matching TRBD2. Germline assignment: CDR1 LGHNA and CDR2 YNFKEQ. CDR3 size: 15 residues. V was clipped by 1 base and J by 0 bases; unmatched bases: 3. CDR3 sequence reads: CASSQASGSSYEQYF. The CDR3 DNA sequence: TGTGCCAGCAGCCAAGCTAGCGGTAGCTCCTACGAGCAGTACTTC.

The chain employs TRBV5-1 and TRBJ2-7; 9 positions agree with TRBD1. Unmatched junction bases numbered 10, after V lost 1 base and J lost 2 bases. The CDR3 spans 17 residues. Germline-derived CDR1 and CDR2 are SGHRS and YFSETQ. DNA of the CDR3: TGCGCCAGCAGCTTGTATTCCTCCAGACAGGGGGCCTACGAGCAGTACTTC. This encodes CASSLYSSRQGAYEQYF.

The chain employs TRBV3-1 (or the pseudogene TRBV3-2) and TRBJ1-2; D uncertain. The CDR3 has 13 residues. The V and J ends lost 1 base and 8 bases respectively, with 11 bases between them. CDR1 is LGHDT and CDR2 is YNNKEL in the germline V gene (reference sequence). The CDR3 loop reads CASSQAGGGGYTF. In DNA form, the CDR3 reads TGTGCCAGCAGCCAAGCGGGAGGAGGGGGCTACACCTTC.

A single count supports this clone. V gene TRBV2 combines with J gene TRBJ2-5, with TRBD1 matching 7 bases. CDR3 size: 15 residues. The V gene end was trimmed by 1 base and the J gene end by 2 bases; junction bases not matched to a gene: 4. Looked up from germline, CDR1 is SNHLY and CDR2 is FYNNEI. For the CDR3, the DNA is TGTGCCAGCAGTGAAGGGGGGACAGCTCAAGAGACCCAGTACTTC. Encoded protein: CASSEGGTAQETQYF.

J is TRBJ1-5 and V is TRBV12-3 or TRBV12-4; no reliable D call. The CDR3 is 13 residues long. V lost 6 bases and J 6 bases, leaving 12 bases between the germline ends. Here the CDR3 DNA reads TGTGCCAGCAGAAAGGGAGAAGGTCAGCCCCAGCATTTT. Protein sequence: CASRKGEGQPQHF.

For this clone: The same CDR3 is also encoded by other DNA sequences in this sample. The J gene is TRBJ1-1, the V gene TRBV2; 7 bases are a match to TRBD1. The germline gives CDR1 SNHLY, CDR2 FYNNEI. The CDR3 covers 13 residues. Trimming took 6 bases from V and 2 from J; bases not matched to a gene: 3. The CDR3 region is CASSRQGNTEAFF. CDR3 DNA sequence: TGTGCCAGCAGCCGACAGGGAAACACTGAAGCTTTCTTT.